The 2 T cell receptor beta chains below all came from one sample that was sequenced in a study of blood T cell repertoires in COVID-19 (TCRdb year 2020). The library relied on the immunoSEQ multiplex PCR assay. TCRdb took this table from immuneACCESS and kept in-frame rearrangements with V and J called. Such tables lack part of the clones; where checked against another copy, unresolved V genes explain under half of the gap, and the rest is unexplained. A total of approximately 200,000 clones appear in this sample, roughly 80% of them only once. 12% of the sample belongs to the ten largest clones. The sequenced material came from PBMCs or T cells enriched from blood (not recorded which). These receptors all stem from a man aged 40-55 years who had recovered from COVID-19.

V and J are TRBV16 and TRBJ1-2; 10 bases map to TRBD1. CDR3 size: 15 residues. Trimming removed 4 bases from V and 7 bases from J; junction bases left unmatched: 9. The germline V gene has CDR1 KGHSY and CDR2 FQNENV. The CDR3 sequence is CASSPQPGQGFGYTF. CDR3 nucleotides: TGTGCCAGCAGCCCACAGCCGGGACAGGGGTTTGGCTACACCTTC.

The chain carries TRBV7-2 and TRBJ1-2; possible D gene TRBD1, 5 bases. The CDR3 totals 14 residues. V lost 5 bases and J 5 bases, leaving 15 bases between the germline ends. The V gene's germline CDR1 is SGHTA and CDR2 FQGNSA. The CDR3 DNA reads TGTGCCAGCAGCCTAACCCGGGGGGATTATGGCTACACCTTC. Its protein product is CASSLTRGDYGYTF.